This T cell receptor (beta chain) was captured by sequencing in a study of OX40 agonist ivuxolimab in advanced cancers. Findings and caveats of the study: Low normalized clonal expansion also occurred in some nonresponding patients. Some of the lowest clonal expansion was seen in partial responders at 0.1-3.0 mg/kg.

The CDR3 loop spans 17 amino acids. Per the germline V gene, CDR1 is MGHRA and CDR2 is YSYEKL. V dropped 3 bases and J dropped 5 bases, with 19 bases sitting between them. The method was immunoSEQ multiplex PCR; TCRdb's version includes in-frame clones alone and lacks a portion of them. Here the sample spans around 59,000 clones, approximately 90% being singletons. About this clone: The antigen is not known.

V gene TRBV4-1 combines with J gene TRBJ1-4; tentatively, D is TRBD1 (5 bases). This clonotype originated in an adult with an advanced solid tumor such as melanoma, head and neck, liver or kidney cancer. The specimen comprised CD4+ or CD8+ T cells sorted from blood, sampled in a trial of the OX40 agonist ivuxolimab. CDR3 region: CASSQGPGQGLNEKLFF. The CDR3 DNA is TGCGCCAGCAGCCAGGGCCCAGGGCAAGGGCTGAATGAAAAACTGTTTTTT.